This entry is about one TCR beta chain. Its specificity is not known. The data belong to a study of graft-versus-host responses after intestinal transplantation. About the study: Uniformly, recipients were administered anti-thymocyte globulin induction with subsequent tacrolimus and steroids for around 3 years. Study-wide results and caveats: The authors found GvH clones in recipient marrow, some appearing first in ileum or blood. An association linked early post-transplant HvG declines with peak circulating GvH clone levels.

V was clipped by 4 bases and J by 8 bases; unmatched bases: 8. CDR3 length equals 15 residues. Germline V CDR1 and CDR2: SGHRS, YFSETQ. Assay: immunoSEQ multiplex PCR; the TCRdb copy retains only in-frame clones and omits some. The sample holds tens of thousands of clones, roughly 87% seen once. The material sequenced was unstimulated CD8+ T cells sorted from spleen or lymph node cells, taken before intestinal transplant. The V gene is TRBV5-1, the J gene TRBJ1-4, with 10 nucleotides matching TRBD1. This TCR was recovered from a human donor who received an intestinal transplant. The CDR3 region is CASSGDRGPGEKLFF. CDR3 bases: TGCGCCAGCAGCGGAGACAGGGGGCCGGGGGAAAAACTGTTTTTT.